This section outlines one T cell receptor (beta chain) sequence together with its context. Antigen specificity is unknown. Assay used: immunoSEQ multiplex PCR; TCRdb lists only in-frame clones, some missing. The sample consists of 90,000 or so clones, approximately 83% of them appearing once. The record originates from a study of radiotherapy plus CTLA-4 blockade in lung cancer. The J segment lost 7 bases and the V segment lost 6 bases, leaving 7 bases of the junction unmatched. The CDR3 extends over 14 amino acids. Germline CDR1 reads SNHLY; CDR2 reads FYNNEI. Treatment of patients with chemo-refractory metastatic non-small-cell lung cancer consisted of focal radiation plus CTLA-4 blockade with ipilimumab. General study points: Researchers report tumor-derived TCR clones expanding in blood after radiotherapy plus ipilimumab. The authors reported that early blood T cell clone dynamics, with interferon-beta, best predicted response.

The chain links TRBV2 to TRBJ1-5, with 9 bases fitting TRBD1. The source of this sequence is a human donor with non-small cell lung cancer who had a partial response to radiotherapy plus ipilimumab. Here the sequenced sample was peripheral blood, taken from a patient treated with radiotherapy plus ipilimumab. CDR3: CASSYRGLRQPQHF. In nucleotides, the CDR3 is TGTGCCAGCAGCTACAGGGGGCTAAGGCAGCCCCAGCATTTT.